Below are 14 T cell receptor beta chains sequenced from a single sample in a study of T-cell reconstitution after alpha-beta-depleted transplantation in children. Researchers prepared the TCRbeta library using unique molecular identifiers, the study reports. MiXCR was run by TCRdb on the PCR reads, yielding one entry per CDR3 protein. Of around 300,000 distinct CDR3 sequences in the sample, around 7.1% were seen once. Findings and caveats of the study: Once a year had passed after transplant, T-cell counts and diversity came mostly from newly produced T cells.

Antigens for these TCRs are unknown. Sequenced material: peripheral blood, taken 360 days after TCRalphabeta/CD19-depleted stem cell transplant. The receptor source for this set is a female patient between 2 and 15 years old who had a stem cell transplant for Fanconi anemia, so the T cells may come from the graft donor.

The V call is TRBV7-9, the J call TRBJ1-2; D is undetermined. The CDR3 is 13 residues long. The V gene lost 1 base and the J gene lost 4 bases, with 7 bases spanning the gap. The germline V gene has CDR1 SEHNR and CDR2 FQNEAQ (reference sequence). As DNA, the CDR3 is TGTGCCAGCAGCTTAGGGTACAGCTATGGCTACACCTTC. Protein product: CASSLGYSYGYTF.

This clonotype has ten or more counts. The genes are TRBV28 and TRBJ1-1, with a weak D call TRBD1 (6 bases). The CDR3 runs 14 residues. The germline V gene has CDR1 MDHEN and CDR2 SYDVKM. V was cut by 6 bases and J by 1 base, with 12 bases left in between. The CDR3 reads CASRLLGQNTEAFF. CDR3 coding DNA: TGTGCCAGCAGGCTATTGGGACAGAACACTGAAGCTTTCTTT.

This clonotype appeared many times. The chain couples TRBV20-1 to TRBJ2-3; 8 nucleotides agree with TRBD2. The V gene end was trimmed by 3 bases and the J gene end by 3 bases; junction bases not matched to a gene: 8. Germline-derived CDR1 and CDR2 are DFQATT and SNEGSKA (reference sequence). The length of the CDR3 is 15 residues. The CDR3 sequence: CSARSAGEETDTQYF. The CDR3 nucleotides are TGCAGTGCTAGGTCAGCGGGAGAAGAGACAGATACGCAGTATTTT.

V usage is TRBV12-3 or TRBV12-4 and J usage is TRBJ2-2, with D tentatively TRBD2 (6 bases). V dropped 11 bases and J dropped 0 bases, with 28 bases sitting between them. This CDR3 is built from 19 residues. The CDR3 coding sequence is TGTGCCTTCAGTTTCTTAGGGCGGGGCCTGCGTCCGAACACCGGGGAGCTGTTTTTT. The encoded protein is CAFSFLGRGLRPNTGELFF.

This clonotype was counted a few times. The chain is built from TRBV4-3 and TRBJ2-1; 15 nucleotides agree with TRBD2. CDR3 length: 19 residues. The V and J ends lost 5 bases and 3 bases, in that order; junction bases with no gene match: 11. Per germline, CDR1 LGHNA and CDR2 YSLEER. CDR3 sequence reads: CASSEGLAGGLGYYNEQFF. The DNA of the CDR3 is TGCGCCAGCAGCGAGGGACTAGCGGGGGGCCTCGGCTACTACAATGAGCAGTTCTTC.

This clonotype was detected many times. The chain employs TRBV5-6 and TRBJ2-1; 8 bases map to TRBD2. The length of the CDR3 is 14 residues. CDR1 is SGHDT and CDR2 is YYEEEE in the germline V gene. V lost 4 bases and J lost 5; bases outside the gene matches: 5. The CDR3 loop is CASSPGTRDNEQFF. CDR3 DNA sequence: TGTGCCAGCAGCCCCGGGACTAGGGACAATGAGCAGTTCTTC.

At least ten counts were recorded for this clonotype. J is TRBJ2-4 and V is TRBV12-3 or TRBV12-4; possibly TRBD1 or TRBD2 for D (5 bases each). CDR3 length equals 15 residues. V lost 4 bases and J lost 7, with 17 bases in between. The CDR3 bases are TGTGCCAGCAGTTCTACGGGGCGCGAGTTCAACATTCAGTACTTC. It is translated as CASSSTGREFNIQYF.

This rearrangement joins TRBV12-3 or TRBV12-4 to TRBJ1-6; weak D call: TRBD1 (6 bases). CDR3 length: 17 residues. V was trimmed by 5 bases and J by 0 bases, leaving 14 bases between them. For the CDR3, the DNA is TGTGCCAGCAGTCTCCGGACAGCCAGCTCCTATAATTCACCCCTCCACTTT. Residues: CASSLRTASSYNSPLHF.

This clonotype has just a few counts. A read error may be the cause here, since a much bigger clone is one base away. This sequence joins TRBV29-1 and TRBJ2-2; 9 positions match TRBD2. The CDR3 extends over 14 amino acids. Germline-derived CDR1 and CDR2 are SQVTM and ANQGSEA. V shed 6 bases and J 9 bases; nucleotides not matched to a gene: 11. The CDR3 sequence is CSVWREGRSRELFF. The CDR3 nucleotides read TGCAGCGTGTGGCGGGAGGGGAGGTCGAGGGAGCTGTTTTTT.

Only a few counts were recorded for this clonotype. The chain combines TRBV27 with TRBJ1-2; the D gene is possibly TRBD1 (6 bases). The CDR3 length is 19 residues. Germline V gene lookup returns CDR1 MNHEY and CDR2 SMNVEV (reference sequence). Between the trimmed V and J ends, which lost 3 bases and 0 bases, there was a span of 23 bases. The DNA of the CDR3 is TGTGCCAGCAGTTTTAATTTTATTGTCAGGGGAGAAGCTAACTATGGCTACACCTTC. Amino acid sequence: CASSFNFIVRGEANYGYTF.

In its sample, this clonotype was seen many times. The CDR3 DNA reads as TGTGCCAGCAGCTTCAGTGACTATGGCTACACCTTC. This encodes CASSFSDYGYTF. J is TRBJ1-2 and V is TRBV7-2; D gene uncertain. V shed 3 bases and J shed 3 bases, with 5 bases lying between them. This CDR3 region has 12 residues. The germline V gene has CDR1 SGHTA and CDR2 FQGNSA.

This clonotype showed up many times. The chain recombines TRBV29-1 with TRBJ2-1, with D uncertain. With 6 bases removed from V and 2 bases from J, the gap between germline ends came to 8 bases. CDR3 length: 12 residues. Per germline, CDR1 SQVTM and CDR2 ANQGSEA. The DNA of the CDR3 is TGCAGCGTAGACGTGACCTACAATGAGCAGTTCTTC. Translated: CSVDVTYNEQFF.

V usage is TRBV5-1 and J usage is TRBJ1-1; TRBD1 aligns across 7 bases. CDR3 size: 14 residues. Looked up from germline, CDR1 is SGHRS and CDR2 is YFSETQ. V lost 1 base to trimming and J lost 1 base; unmatched junction nucleotides: 1. CDR3 in amino acids: CASSLKGANTEAFF. CDR3 bases: TGCGCCAGCAGCTTGAAGGGGGCGAACACTGAAGCTTTCTTT.

The chain uses TRBV7-2 and TRBJ1-1; the D gene is possibly TRBD1 (5 bases). The germline gives CDR1 SGHTA, CDR2 FQGNSA. The V gene lost 5 bases and the J gene lost 4 bases, with 17 bases spanning the gap. The CDR3 spans 15 residues. The chain's CDR3 is CASSRRAGSVTEAFF. Here the CDR3 DNA reads TGTGCCAGCAGCCGCAGGGCCGGAAGTGTCACTGAAGCTTTCTTT. Full variable domain (missing parts from reference TRBV7-2 and TRBJ1-1): GAGVSQSPSNKVTEKGKDVELRCDPISGHTALYWYRQSLGQGLEFLIYFQGNSAPDKSGLPSDRFSAERTGGSVSTLTIQRTQQEDSAVYLCASSRRAGSVTEAFFGQGTRLTVV.